These 4 T cell receptor beta chains share one sample of origin, sequenced in a study of blood T cells in healthy people across ages. PCR was performed a second time for about 6 to 12 cycles using a sample-barcoded 5' primer and a J-beta primer mix. TCRdb recomputed calls from the 5' RACE reads with MiXCR, one row per CDR3 protein. The repertoire includes approximately 1.5 million distinct CDR3 sequences, almost 35% of them detected once, and 11% sits in the top ten. Input material: blood. Every receptor here comes from a woman aged 30 to 39 in good health.

This clonotype was detected ten times or more. The rearrangement joins TRBV9 to TRBJ2-5, with 10 bases fitting TRBD2. V shed 4 bases and J 5 bases; nucleotides not matched to a gene: 11. Germline values: CDR1 SGDLS, CDR2 YYNGEE. This CDR3 spans 16 amino acids. The CDR3 DNA reads TGTGCCAGCAGCACTCAGCGGGGGGGCGGTTCGGAGACCCAGTACTTC. It encodes CASSTQRGGGSETQYF.

This clonotype was seen a few times. The J gene is TRBJ2-7, the V gene TRBV4-1; weak D call: TRBD1 (6 bases). Germline V gives CDR1 MGHRA, CDR2 YSYEKL. V lost 1 base, J lost 4 bases, and 14 bases lay in between. The CDR3 consists of 15 residues. DNA for the CDR3: TGCGCCAGCAGCCAAGGGCAGGGGAAGTCGTACGAGCAGTACTTC. The encoded protein is CASSQGQGKSYEQYF.

V is TRBV7-2 and J is TRBJ2-5; 12 bases match TRBD2. Unmatched junction bases numbered 8, after V lost 1 base and J lost 5 bases. CDR1 and CDR2 (germline): SGHTA, FQGNSA. The CDR3 consists of 17 residues. Written as DNA, the CDR3 is TGTGCCAGCAGCTTAGGCGGACTAGCGGGGCCGACGGAGACCCAGTACTTC. This encodes CASSLGGLAGPTETQYF.

This clonotype was counted only a few times. The chain links TRBV10-3 to TRBJ2-7; tentative D call: TRBD2 (6 bases). V was cut by 2 bases and J by 1 base, with 18 bases left in between. Germline-derived CDR1 and CDR2 are ENHRY and SYGVKD. The CDR3 is 17 amino acids. The CDR3 DNA reads as TGTGCCATCAGTGAGCCTGGATCGGCGGGGAGTTCCTACGAGCAGTACTTC. Its translation: CAISEPGSAGSSYEQYF.